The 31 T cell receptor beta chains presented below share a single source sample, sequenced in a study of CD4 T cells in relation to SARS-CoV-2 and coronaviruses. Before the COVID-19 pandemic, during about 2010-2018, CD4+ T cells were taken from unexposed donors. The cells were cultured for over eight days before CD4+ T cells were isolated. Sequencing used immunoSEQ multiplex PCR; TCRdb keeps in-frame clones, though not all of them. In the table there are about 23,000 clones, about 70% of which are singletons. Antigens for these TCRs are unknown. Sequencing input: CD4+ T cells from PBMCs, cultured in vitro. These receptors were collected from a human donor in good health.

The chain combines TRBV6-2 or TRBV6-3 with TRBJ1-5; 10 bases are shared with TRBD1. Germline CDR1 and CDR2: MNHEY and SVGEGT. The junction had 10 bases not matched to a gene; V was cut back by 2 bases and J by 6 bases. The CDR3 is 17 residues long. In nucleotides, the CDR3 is TGTGCCAGCAGTTACGCAACGGCGACAGGGGGCAGTCAGCCCCAGCATTTT. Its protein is CASSYATATGGSQPQHF.

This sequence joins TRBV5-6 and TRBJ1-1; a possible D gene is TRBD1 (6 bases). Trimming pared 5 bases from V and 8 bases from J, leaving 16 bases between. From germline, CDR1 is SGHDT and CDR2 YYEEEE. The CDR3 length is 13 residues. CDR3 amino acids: CASSRQGQIEAFF. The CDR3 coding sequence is TGTGCCAGCAGTCGTCAAGGACAGATAGAAGCTTTCTTT.

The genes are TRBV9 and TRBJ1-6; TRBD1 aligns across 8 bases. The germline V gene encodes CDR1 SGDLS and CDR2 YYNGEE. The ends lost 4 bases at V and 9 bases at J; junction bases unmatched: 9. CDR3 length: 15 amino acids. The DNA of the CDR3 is TGTGCCAGCAGCTCCAGTGGACAGGGTGGTTCACCCCTCCACTTT. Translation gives CASSSSGQGGSPLHF.

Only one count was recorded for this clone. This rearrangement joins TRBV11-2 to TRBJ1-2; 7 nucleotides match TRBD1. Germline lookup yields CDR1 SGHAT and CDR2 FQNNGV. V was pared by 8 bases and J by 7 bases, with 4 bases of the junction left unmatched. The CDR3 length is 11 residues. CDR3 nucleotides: TGTGCCAGCGCCCAGGGGGTTGGCTACACCTTC. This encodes CASAQGVGYTF.

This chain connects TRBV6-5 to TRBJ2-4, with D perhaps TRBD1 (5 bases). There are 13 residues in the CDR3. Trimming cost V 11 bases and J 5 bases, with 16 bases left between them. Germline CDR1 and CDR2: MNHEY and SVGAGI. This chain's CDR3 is CAVHRGDENIQYF. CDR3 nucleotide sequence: TGTGCCGTGCATAGGGGCGATGAAAACATTCAGTACTTC.

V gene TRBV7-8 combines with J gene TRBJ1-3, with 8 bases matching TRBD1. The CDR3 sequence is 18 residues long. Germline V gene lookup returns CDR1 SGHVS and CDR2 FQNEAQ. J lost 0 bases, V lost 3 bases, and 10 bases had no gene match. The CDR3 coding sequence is TGTGCCAGCAGCTTTAGTTCCGGGACAGGCCTCTCTGGAAACACCATATATTTT. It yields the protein CASSFSSGTGLSGNTIYF.

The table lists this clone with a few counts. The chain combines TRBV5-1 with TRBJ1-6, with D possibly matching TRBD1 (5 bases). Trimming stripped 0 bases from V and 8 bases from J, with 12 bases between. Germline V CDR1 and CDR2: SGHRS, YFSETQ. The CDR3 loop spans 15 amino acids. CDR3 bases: TGCGCCAGCAGCTTGGAGTGGCAGGGTGATTCACCCCTCCACTTT. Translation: CASSLEWQGDSPLHF.

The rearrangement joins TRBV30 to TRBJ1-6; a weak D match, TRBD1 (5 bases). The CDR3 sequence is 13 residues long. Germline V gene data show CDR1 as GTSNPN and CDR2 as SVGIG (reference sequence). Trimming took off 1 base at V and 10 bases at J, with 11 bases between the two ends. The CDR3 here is CAWSGRQLSPLHF. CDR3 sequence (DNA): TGTGCCTGGAGTGGCAGACAGCTCTCACCCCTCCACTTT.

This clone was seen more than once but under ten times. The CDR3 sequence: CASSVEGSEAFF. CDR3 DNA sequence: TGTGCCAGCAGCGTGGAGGGGTCGGAAGCTTTCTTT. The gene calls are TRBV3-1 (or the pseudogene TRBV3-2) and TRBJ1-1, with D possibly TRBD1 on 5 matching bases. The CDR3 length is 12 residues. Trimming removed 5 bases from V and 8 bases from J, with 12 bases in between. In germline, CDR1 is LGHDT, CDR2 YNNKEL (reference sequence).

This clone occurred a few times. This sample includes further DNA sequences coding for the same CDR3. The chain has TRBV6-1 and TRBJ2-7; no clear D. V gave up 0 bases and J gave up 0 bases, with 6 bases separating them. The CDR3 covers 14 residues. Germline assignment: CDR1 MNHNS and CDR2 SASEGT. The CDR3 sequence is CASSEAGSSYEQYF. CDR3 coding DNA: TGTGCCAGCAGTGAAGCGGGCAGCTCCTACGAGCAGTACTTC.

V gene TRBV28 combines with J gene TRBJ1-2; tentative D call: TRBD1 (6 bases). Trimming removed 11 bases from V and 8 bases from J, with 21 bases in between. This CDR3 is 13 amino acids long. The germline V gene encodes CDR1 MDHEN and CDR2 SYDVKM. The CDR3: CAGGGRATEGYTF. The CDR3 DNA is TGTGCCGGGGGGGGCAGGGCCACGGAGGGCTACACCTTC.

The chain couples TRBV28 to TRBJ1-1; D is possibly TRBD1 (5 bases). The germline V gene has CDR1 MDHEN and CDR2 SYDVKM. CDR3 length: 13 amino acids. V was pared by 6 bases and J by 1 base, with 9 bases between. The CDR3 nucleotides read TGTGCCAGCAGAGGGACGGCGAACACTGAAGCTTTCTTT. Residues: CASRGTANTEAFF.

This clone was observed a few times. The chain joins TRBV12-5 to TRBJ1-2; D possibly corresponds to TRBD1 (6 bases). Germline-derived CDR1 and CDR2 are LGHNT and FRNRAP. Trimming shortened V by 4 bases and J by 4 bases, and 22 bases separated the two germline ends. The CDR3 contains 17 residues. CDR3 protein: CASGSGVFGGRAYGYTF. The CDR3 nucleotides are TGTGCTAGTGGTTCCGGTGTGTTTGGGGGGCGCGCCTATGGCTACACCTTC.

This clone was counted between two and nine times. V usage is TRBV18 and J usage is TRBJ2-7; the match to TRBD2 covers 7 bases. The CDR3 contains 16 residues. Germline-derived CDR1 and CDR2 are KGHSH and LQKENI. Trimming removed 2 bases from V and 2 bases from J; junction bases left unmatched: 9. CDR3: CASSPTWSGGPYEQYF. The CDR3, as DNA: TGTGCCAGCTCACCAACGTGGTCGGGAGGCCCCTACGAGCAGTACTTC. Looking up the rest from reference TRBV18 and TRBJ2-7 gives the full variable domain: NAGVMQNPRHLVRRRGQEARLRCSPMKGHSHVYWYRQLPEEGLKFMVYLQKENIIDESGMPKERFSAEFPKEGPSILRIQQVVRGDSAAYFCASSPTWSGGPYEQYFGPGTRLTVT.

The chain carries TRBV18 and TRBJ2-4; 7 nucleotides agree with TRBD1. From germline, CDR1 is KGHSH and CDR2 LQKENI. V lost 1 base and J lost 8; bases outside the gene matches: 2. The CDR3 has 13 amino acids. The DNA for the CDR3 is TGTGCCAGCTCACCACGTACAGGGGACATTCAGTACTTC. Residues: CASSPRTGDIQYF.

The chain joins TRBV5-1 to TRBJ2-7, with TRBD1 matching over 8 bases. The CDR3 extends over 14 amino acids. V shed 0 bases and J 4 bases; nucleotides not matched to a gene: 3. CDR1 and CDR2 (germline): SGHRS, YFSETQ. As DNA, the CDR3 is TGCGCCAGCAGCTTGGTTACAGGGGGTTACGAGCAGTACTTC. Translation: CASSLVTGGYEQYF. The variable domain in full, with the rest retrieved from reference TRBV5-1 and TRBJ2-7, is KAGVTQTPRYLIKTRGQQVTLSCSPISGHRSVSWYQQTPGQGLQFLFEYFSETQRNKGNFPGRFSGRQFSNSRSEMNVSTLELGDSALYLCASSLVTGGYEQYFGPGTRLTVT.

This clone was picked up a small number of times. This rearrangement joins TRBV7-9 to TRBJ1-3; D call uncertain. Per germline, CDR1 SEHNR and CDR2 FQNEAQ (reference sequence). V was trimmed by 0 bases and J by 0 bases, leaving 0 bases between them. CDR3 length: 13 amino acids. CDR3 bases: TGTGCCAGCAGCTTAGCCTCTGGAAACACCATATATTTT. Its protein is CASSLASGNTIYF.

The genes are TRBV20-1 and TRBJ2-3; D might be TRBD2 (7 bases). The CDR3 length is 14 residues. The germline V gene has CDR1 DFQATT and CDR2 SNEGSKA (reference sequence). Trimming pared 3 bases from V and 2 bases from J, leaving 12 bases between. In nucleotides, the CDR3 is TGCAGTGCTAGTACGGGGGGCCCCACAGATACGCAGTATTTT. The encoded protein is CSASTGGPTDTQYF.

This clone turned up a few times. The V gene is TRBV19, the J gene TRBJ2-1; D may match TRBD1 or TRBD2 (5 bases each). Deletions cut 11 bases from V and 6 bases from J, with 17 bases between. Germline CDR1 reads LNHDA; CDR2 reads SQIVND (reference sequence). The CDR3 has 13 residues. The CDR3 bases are TGTGCCGCTGGGGACCAGGGTTTCAATGAGCAGTTCTTC. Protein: CAAGDQGFNEQFF.

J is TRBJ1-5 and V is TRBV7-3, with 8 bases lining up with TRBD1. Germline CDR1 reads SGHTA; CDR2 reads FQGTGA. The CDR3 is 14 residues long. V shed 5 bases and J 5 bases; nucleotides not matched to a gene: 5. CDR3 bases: TGTGCCAGCAGCCCGGGACAGGAAGATCAGCCCCAGCATTTT. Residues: CASSPGQEDQPQHF.

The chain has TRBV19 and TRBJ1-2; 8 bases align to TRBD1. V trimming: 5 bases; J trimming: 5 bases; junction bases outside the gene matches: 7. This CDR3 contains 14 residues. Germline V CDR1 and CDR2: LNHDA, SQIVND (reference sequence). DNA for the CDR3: TGTGCCAGTAGTCCGGACAGGGATCCATATGGCTACACCTTC. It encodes CASSPDRDPYGYTF.

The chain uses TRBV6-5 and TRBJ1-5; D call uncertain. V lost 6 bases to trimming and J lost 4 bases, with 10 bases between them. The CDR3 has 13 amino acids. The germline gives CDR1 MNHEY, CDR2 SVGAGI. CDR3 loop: CASSRGGNQPQHF. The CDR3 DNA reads TGTGCCAGCAGCCGCGGAGGGAATCAGCCCCAGCATTTT.

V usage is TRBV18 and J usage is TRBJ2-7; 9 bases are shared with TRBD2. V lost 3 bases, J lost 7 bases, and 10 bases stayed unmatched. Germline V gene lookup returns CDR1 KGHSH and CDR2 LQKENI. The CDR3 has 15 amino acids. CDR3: CASSPTREGREEQYF. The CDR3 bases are TGTGCCAGCTCACCGACGCGGGAGGGCCGGGAGGAGCAGTACTTC.

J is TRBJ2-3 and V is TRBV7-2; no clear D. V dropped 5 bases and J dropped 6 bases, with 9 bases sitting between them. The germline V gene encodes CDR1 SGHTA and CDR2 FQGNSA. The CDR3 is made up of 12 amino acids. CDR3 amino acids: CASSRSSDTQYF. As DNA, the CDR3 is TGTGCCAGCAGCCGTAGCTCGGATACGCAGTATTTT.

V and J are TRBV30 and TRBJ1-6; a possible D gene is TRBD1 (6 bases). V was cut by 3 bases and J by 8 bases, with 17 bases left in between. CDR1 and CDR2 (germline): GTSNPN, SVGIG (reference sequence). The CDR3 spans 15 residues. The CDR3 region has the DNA TGTGCCTGGAGGTTTAGGGGCAGGGGCGATTCACCCCTCCACTTT. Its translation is CAWRFRGRGDSPLHF.

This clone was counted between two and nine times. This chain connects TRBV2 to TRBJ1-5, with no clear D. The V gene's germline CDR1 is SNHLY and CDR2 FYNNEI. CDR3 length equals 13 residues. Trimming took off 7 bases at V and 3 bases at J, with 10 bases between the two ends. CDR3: CASTQVNNQPQHF. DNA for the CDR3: TGTGCCAGCACCCAGGTCAACAATCAGCCCCAGCATTTT.

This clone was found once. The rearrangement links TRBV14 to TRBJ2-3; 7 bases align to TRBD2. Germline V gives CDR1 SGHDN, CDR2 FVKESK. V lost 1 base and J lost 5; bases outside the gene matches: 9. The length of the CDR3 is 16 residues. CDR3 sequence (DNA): TGTGCCAGCAGCCAAGCCCGACTAGCAGGTGGAGATACGCAGTATTTT. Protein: CASSQARLAGGDTQYF.

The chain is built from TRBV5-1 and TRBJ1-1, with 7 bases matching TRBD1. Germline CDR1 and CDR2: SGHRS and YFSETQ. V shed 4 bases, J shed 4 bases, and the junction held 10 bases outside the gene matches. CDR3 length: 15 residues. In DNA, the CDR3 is TGCGCCAGCAGCCTGACAGGGCAAAGGGGCACTGAAGCTTTCTTT. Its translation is CASSLTGQRGTEAFF.

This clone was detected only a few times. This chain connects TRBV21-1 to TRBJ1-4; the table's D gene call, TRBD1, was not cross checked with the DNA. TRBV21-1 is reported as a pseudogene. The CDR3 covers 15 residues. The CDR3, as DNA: TGTGCCAGCAGCAAAGCTGGGGCCGCTAATGAAAAACTGTTTTTT. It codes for CASSKAGAANEKLFF.

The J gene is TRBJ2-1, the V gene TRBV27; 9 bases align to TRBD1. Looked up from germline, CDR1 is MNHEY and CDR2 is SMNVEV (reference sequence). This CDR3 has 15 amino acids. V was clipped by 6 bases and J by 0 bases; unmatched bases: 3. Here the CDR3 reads CASRQGASSYNEQFF. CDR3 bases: TGTGCCAGCAGACAGGGGGCGAGCTCCTACAATGAGCAGTTCTTC.

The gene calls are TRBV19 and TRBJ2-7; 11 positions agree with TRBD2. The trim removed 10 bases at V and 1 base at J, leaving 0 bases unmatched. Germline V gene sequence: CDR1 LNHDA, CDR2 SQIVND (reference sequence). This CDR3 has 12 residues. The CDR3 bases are TGTGCCACTAGCGGGAGGTCCTACGAGCAGTACTTC. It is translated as CATSGRSYEQYF. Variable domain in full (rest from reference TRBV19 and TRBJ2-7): DGGITQSPKYLFRKEGQNVTLSCEQNLNHDAMYWYRQDPGQGLRLIYYSQIVNDFQKGDIAEGYSVSREKKESFPLTVTSAQKNPTAFYLCATSGRSYEQYFGPGTRLTVT.